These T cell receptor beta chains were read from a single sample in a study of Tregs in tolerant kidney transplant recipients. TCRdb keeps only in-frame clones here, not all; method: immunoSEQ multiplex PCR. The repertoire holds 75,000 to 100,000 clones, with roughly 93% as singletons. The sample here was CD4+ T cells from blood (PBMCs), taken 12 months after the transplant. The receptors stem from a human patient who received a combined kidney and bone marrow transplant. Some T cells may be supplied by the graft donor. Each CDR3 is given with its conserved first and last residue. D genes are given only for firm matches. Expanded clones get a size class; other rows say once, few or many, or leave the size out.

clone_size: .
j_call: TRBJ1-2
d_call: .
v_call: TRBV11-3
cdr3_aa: CASSSGARGYTF
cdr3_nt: TGTGCCAGCAGCTCTGGGGCTAGGGGCTACACCTTC

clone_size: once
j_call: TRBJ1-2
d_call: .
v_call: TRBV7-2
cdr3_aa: CASSYTGGYGYTF
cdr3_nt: TGTGCCAGCAGCTATACGGGGGGCTATGGCTACACCTTC

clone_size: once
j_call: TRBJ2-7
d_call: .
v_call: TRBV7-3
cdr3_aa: CASSGQIGDEQYF
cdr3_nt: TGTGCCAGCAGCGGACAAATCGGCGACGAGCAGTACTTC

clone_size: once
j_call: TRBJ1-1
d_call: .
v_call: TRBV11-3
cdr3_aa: CASSLTGANTEAFF
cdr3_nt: TGTGCCAGCAGCTTAACAGGCGCGAACACTGAAGCTTTCTTT

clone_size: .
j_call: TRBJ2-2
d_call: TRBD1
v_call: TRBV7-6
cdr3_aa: CASSLTGGAGTGELFF
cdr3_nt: TGTGCCAGCAGCTTGACAGGGGGCGCGGGCACCGGGGAGCTGTTTTTT

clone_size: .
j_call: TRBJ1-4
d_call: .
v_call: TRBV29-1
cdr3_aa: CSVEEAGEKLFF
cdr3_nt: TGCAGCGTTGAAGAGGCAGGGGAAAAACTGTTTTTT

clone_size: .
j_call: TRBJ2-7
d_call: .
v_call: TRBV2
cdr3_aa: CASSVSAGLSYEQYF
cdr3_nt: TGTGCCAGCAGTGTCAGTGCGGGCCTCTCCTACGAGCAGTACTTC

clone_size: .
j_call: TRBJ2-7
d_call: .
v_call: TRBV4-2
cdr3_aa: CASKSSAPYEQYF
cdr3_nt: TGTGCCAGCAAGAGTTCCGCCCCCTACGAGCAGTACTTC

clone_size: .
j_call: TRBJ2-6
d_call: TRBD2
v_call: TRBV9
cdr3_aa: CASSGLTSFGANVLTF
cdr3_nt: TGTGCCAGCAGCGGACTGACTAGCTTTGGGGCCAACGTCCTGACTTTC

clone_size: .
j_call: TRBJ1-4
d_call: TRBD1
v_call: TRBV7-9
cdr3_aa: CASSSGTGKEKLFF
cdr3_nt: TGTGCCAGCAGCTCCGGGACAGGGAAAGAAAAACTGTTTTTT

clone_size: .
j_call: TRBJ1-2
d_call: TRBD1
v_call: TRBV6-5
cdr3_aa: CASSYEGALNGYTF
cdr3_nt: TGTGCCAGCAGTTATGAGGGGGCGCTGAATGGCTACACCTTC

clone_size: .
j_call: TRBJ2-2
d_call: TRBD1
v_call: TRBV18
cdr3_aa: CASSPGTANTGELFF
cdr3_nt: TGTGCCAGCTCACCCGGGACAGCGAACACCGGGGAGCTGTTTTTT

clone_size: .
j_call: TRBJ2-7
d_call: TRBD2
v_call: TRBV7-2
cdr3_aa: CASSFWRSLAGGRYEQYF
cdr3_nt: TGTGCCAGCAGCTTTTGGCGATCACTAGCGGGGGGCCGATACGAGCAGTACTTC

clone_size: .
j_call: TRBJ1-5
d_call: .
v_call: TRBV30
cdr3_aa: CAWSVGRGFQPQHF
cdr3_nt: TGTGCCTGGAGTGTAGGTCGCGGGTTTCAGCCCCAGCATTTT

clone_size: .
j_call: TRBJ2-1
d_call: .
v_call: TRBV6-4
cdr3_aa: CASSDLMAGINEQFF
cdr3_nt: TGTGCCAGCAGTGACCTCATGGCGGGGATCAATGAGCAGTTCTTC

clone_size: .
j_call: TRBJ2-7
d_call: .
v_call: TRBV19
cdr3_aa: CASTPYAGRPYEQYF
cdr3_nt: TGTGCCAGTACACCCTACGCAGGGCGGCCTTACGAGCAGTACTTC

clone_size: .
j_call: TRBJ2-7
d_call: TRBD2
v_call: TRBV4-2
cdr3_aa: CASSQDYGTKLEYF
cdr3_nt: TGTGCCAGCAGCCAAGACTACGGGACTAAGCTGGAGTACTTC

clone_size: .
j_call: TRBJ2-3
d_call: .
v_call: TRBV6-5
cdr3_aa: CASSFQKKPSTDTQYF
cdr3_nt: TGTGCCAGCAGTTTCCAAAAAAAGCCTAGCACAGATACGCAGTATTTT

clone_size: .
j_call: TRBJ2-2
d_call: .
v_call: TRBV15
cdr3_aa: CATSSTIPPWNRTNTGELFF
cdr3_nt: TGTGCCACCAGCAGTACTATCCCCCCCTGGAACCGGACGAACACCGGGGAGCTGTTTTTT

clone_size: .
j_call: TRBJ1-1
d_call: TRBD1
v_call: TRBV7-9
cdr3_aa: CASSSRTGRGTEAFF
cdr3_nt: TGTGCCAGCAGCTCACGGACAGGGCGGGGCACTGAAGCTTTCTTT

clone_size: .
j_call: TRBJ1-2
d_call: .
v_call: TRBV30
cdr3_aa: CASYILGGGYTF
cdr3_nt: TGTGCCAGCTATATACTAGGGGGTGGCTACACCTTC

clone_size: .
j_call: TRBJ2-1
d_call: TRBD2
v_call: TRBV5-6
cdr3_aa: CASSWSGGYNEQFF
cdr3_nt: TGTGCCAGCAGCTGGAGCGGGGGATACAATGAGCAGTTCTTC

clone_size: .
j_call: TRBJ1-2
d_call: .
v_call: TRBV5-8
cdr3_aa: CASSLPLPGGGYGYTF
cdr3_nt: TGTGCCAGCAGCTTGCCGCTCCCGGGGGGCGGCTATGGCTACACCTTC

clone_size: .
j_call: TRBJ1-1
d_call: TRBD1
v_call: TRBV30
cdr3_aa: CAWTSQGAEAFF
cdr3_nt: TGTGCCTGGACTTCTCAGGGGGCTGAAGCTTTCTTT

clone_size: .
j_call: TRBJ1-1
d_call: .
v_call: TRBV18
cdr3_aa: CASSPRTVNTEAFF
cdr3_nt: TGTGCCAGCTCACCTAGGACAGTGAACACTGAAGCTTTCTTT

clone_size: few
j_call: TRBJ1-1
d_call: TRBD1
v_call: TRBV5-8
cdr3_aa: CASSLVRGTGYYLNTEAFF
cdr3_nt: TGTGCCAGCAGCTTGGTACGTGGGACAGGGTATTATTTGAACACTGAAGCTTTCTTT

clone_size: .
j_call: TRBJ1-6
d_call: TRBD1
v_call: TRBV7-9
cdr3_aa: CASSLQGEVSPLHF
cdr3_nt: TGTGCCAGCAGCTTACAGGGGGAGGTATCCCCCCTCCACTTT

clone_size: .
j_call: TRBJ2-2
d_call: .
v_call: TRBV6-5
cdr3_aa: CASGNRAPGELFF
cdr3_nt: TGTGCCAGCGGGAACAGGGCCCCCGGGGAGCTGTTTTTT

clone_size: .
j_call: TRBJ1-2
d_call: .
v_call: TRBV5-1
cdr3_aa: CASSRPEDYGYTF
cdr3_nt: TGCGCCAGCAGCCGGCCGGAGGACTATGGCTACACCTTC

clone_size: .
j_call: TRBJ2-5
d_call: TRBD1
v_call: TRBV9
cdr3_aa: CASRGQLQETQYF
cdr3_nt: TGTGCCAGCAGGGGACAGCTCCAAGAGACCCAGTACTTC

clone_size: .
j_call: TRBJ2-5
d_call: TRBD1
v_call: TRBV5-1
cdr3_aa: CASSLQGRETQYF
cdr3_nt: TGCGCCAGCAGCTTACAGGGGCGAGAGACCCAGTACTTC

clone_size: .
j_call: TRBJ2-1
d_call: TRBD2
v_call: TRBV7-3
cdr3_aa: CASSFGLAGVDEQFF
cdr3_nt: TGTGCCAGCAGCTTCGGACTAGCGGGAGTCGATGAGCAGTTCTTC

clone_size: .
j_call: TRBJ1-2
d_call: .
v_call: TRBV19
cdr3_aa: CASSITDSQNYGYTF
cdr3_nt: TGTGCCAGCAGCATAACGGACAGCCAGAACTATGGCTACACCTTC

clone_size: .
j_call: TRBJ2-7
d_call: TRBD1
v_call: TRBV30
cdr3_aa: CAWNQQGASYEQYF
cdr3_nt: TGTGCCTGGAATCAACAGGGGGCCTCCTACGAGCAGTACTTC

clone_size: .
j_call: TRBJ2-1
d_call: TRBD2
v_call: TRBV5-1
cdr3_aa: CASSRGTSGRASYNEQFF
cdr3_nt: TGCGCCAGCAGCCGCGGGACTAGCGGGAGGGCCTCCTACAATGAGCAGTTCTTC

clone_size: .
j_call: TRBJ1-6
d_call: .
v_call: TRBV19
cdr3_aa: CASSTMRNSPLHF
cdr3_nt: TGTGCCAGTAGTACAATGAGGAATTCACCCCTCCACTTT

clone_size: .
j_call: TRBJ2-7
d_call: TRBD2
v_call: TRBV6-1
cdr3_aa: CASSWTSGVYEQYF
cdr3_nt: TGTGCCAGCAGTTGGACTAGCGGGGTCTACGAGCAGTACTTC

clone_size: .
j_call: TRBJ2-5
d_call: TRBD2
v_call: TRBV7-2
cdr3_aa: CASRLAGAAETQYF
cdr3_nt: TGTGCCAGCAGACTAGCGGGAGCCGCGGAGACCCAGTACTTC

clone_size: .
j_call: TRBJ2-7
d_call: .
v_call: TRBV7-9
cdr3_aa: CASSPRAGLSYEQYF
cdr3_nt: TGTGCCAGCAGCCCTCGGGCGGGGCTCTCCTACGAGCAGTACTTC

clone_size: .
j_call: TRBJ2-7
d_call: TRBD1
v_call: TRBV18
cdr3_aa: CASSPRQGVVDYEQYF
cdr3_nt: TGTGCCAGCTCACCTCGACAGGGGGTTGTGGACTACGAGCAGTACTTC

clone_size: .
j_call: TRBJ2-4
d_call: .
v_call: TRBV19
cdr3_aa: CASSSVELAKNIQYF
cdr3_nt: TGTGCCAGTTCCTCGGTTGAGTTAGCCAAAAACATTCAGTACTTC

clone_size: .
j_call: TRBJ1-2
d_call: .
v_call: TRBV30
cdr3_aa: CAGALAYGYTF
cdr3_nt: TGTGCGGGGGCGCTTGCCTATGGCTACACCTTC

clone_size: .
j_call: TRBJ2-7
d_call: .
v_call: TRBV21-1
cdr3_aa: CASSKDGLAGGSSEQYF
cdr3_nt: TGTGCCAGCAGCAAAGACGGACTAGCGGGTGGGAGTTCCGAGCAGTACTTC

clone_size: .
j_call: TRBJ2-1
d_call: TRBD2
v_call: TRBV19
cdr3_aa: CASSVLAGSSGHEQFF
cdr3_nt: TGTGCCAGTAGTGTACTAGCGGGCAGCTCAGGACATGAGCAGTTCTTC

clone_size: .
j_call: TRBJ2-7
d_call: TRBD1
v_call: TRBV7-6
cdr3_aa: CASSLVRGPTYEQYF
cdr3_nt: TGTGCCAGCAGCTTAGTCAGGGGGCCTACCTACGAGCAGTACTTC

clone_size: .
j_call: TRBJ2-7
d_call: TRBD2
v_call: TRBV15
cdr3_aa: CATSKGPTSSYYEQYF
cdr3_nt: TGTGCCACCAGCAAAGGACCGACTAGCAGCTACTACGAGCAGTACTTC

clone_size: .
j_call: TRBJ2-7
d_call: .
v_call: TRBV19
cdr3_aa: CASSITREVSEQYF
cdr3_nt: TGTGCCAGTAGTATAACCAGGGAGGTGAGCGAGCAGTACTTC

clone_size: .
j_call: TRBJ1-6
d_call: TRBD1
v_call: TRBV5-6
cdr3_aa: CASSRDRGLIGFSPLHF
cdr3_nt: TGTGCCAGCAGCCGAGACAGGGGGCTAATAGGGTTTTCACCCCTCCACTTT

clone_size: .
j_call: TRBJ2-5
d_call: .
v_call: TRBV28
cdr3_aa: CASSFPTSGVREETQYF
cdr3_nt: TGTGCCAGCAGTTTTCCAACGTCAGGGGTTCGAGAAGAGACCCAGTACTTC